This TCR beta chain was retrieved from a study of T cell clusters in autoimmune cytopenias. Study context: TRB sequencing had a median approximately 53,000 reads and 2,500 or so distinct clonotypes per sample.

TRB rearrangements were amplified by touch-down multiplex PCR with mixed TRB-A/B primers. Following a re-call of the multiplex PCR reads, TCRdb has one entry per CDR3 protein and lacks DNA. The sample data list about 6,300 distinct CDR3 sequences. Germline V gives CDR1 SQVTM, CDR2 ANQGSEA. The CDR3 length is 18 residues. Findings of the study overall: TRB repertoire shifts in secondary cytopenia and chronic lymphocytic leukemia mostly reflected lymphoma, not autoimmunity.

In terms of frequency, this clonotype is medium-sized. The antigen remains unidentified. Each sample's input was roughly 250 ng genomic DNA, 38,000 or so genome equivalents. This sample was also put to use in a study of T cell repertoires in aging, cancer and after chemotherapy. From that paper: In cancer patients, declining TCR diversity with age involved lost richness and lost evenness. Immunological memory after chemotherapy cannot be judged from the repertoire data.

This sequence originates from a human donor in good health. The chain couples TRBV29-1 to TRBJ2-7; the TRBD1 assignment by TCRdb is unverifiable without DNA. The sample was peripheral blood. CDR3 sequence: CSVESEQPGSGGPYEQYF.